The rows below give T cell receptor beta chains drawn from one sample of a study of OX40 agonist ivuxolimab in advanced cancers. Some clones are missing from TCRdb's copy, which holds only in-frame ones; the method was immunoSEQ multiplex PCR. This table has about 27,000 clones, around nine tenths appearing once. The input for sequencing was CD4+ or CD8+ T cells sorted from blood, taken in a trial of the OX40 agonist ivuxolimab. The receptor source for this set is an adult with an advanced solid tumor such as melanoma, head and neck, liver or kidney cancer. The CDR3 runs from the conserved cysteine through the conserved F or W. Each record gives: V gene, CDR3 protein.

TRBV7-3 CASRSNTDTQYF
TRBV19 CASSIGGRGYGYTF
TRBV5-6 CASSLRGDGYTF
TRBV7-3 CASSFLDNSPLHF
TRBV18 CASSPSGTEKETQYF
TRBV4-1 CASSQGQGPDTQYF
TRBV27 CASSLAGSYEQYF
TRBV6-6 CASRQWGLDEQFF
TRBV27 CASTPQGYNEQFF
TRBV27 CASSLTAVGLQAFF
TRBV28 CASMINGQGNQPQHF
TRBV11-2 CASSFWNREAMNTEAFF
TRBV7-9 CASLPQALGNTEAFF
TRBV28 CASSHPVGAPTPNIQYF
TRBV11-1 CASSGTGVYGTEAFF
TRBV6-5 CASTPLAVPHEQYF
TRBV12-5 CARKVDPRDEQFF
TRBV7-6 CASSVGQGAFYEQYF
TRBV14 CASSLDLGVNQPQHF
TRBV19 CASSPGRRLYEQYF
TRBV7-9 CASSFATDLDYTYNEQFF
TRBV7-8 CASSLVVGETQYF
TRBV10-3 CAIRGEGGGSYNEQFF
TRBV19 CASSIPDSYNEQFF
TRBV10-3 CAISEPEGPRTIGEQYF
TRBV30 CAWSRGDRAYEQYF
TRBV4-1 CASSQVGGLNQPQHF
TRBV7-8 CASSLASGPYNEQFF
TRBV7-2 CASSLDRDRGYEQYF
TRBV2 CASIIGLAAGELFF
TRBV6-6 CASSYSEVETQYF
TRBV5-1 CASSWTGPEAFF
TRBV27 CASRAQVAGGEAFF
TRBV19 CATRELSYNEQFF
TRBV4-1 CASSQEGNAPSEQFF
TRBV6-5 CASSPVVGGENEQFF
TRBV11-2 CASSTYSTRSGANVLTF
TRBV25-1 CASSAWTSGITDTQYF
TRBV7-2 CASSSRDSFYEQYF
TRBV6-5 CASSYPPDRAVSGYTF
TRBV2 CAREGGLESNEQFF
TRBV4-3 CASSQGLGDTEAFF
TRBV6-5 CASSLPARSYEQYF
TRBV7-3 CASSSPSGRPGELFF
TRBV11-2 CASSFGAYEQFF
TRBV19 CASSMGVATNEKLFF
TRBV7-9 CASSRTGQPQHF
TRBV12-5 CASGEAPGIAGELFF
TRBV5-6 CASSSRGEGTEAFF
TRBV9 CASSVGTGSTGELFF
TRBV6-5 CASSPVGTGNNEQFF
TRBV28 CASTPLTPSGELDTQYF
TRBV15 CATSSLRDAPNYEQYF